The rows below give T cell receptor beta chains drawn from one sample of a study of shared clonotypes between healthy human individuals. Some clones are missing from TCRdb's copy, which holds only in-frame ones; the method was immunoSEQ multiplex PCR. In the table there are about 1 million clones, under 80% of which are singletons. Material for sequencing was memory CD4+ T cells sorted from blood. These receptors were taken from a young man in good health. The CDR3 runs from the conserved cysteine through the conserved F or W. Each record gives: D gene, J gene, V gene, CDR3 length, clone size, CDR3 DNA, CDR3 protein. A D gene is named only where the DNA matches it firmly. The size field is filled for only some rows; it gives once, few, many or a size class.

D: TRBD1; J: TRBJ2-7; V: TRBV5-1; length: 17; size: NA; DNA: TGCGCCAGCAGCTATAGGACAGGCCCACTCAAAACCTACGAGCAGTACTTC; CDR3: CASSYRTGPLKTYEQYF
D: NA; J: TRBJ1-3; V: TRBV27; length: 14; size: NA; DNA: TGTGCCAGCAGGGCCAGGTTCTCTGGAAACACCATATATTTT; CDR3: CASRARFSGNTIYF
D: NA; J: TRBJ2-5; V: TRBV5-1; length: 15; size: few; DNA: TGCGCCAGCAGCTTGGCCGGGTTAGCGGAAGAGACCCAGTACTTC; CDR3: CASSLAGLAEETQYF
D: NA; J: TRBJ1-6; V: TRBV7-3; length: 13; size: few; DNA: TGTGCCAGCAGCTTCGGGGAGCGTTCACCCCTCCACTTT; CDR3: CASSFGERSPLHF
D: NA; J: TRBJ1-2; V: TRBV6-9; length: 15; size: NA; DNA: TGTGCCAGCAGTTCAAAACAGGCGAGTAGTTATGGCTACACCTTC; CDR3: CASSSKQASSYGYTF
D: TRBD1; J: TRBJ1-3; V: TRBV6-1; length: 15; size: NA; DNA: TGTGCCAGCAGTGTAACAGGGGTGCCTGGAAACACCATATATTTT; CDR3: CASSVTGVPGNTIYF
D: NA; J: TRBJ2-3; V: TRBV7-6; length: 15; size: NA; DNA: TGTGCCAGCAGCTTAGGGGCGGGGTTAGGAGATACGCAGTATTTT; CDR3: CASSLGAGLGDTQYF
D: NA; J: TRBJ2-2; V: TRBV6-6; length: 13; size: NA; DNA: TGTGCCAGCAGCCCACTATACACCGGGGAGCTGTTTTTT; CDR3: CASSPLYTGELFF
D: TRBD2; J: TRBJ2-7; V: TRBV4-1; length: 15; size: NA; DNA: TGCGCCAGCAGCCAACCGGGACTAAACTCCTACGAGCAGTACTTC; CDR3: CASSQPGLNSYEQYF
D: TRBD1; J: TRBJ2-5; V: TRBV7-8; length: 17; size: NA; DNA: TGTGCCAGCAGCGAGGTAGACAGGGGCCAGTACCAAGAGACCCAGTACTTC; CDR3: CASSEVDRGQYQETQYF
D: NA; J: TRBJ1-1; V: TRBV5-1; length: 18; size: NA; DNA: TGCGCCAGCAGCGGCCGGGACACGGGGGGTAAGCGGAGCACTGAAGCTTTCTTT; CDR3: CASSGRDTGGKRSTEAFF
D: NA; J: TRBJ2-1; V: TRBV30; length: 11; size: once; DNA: TGTGCCTGGAGTGTAAAGGGTGAGCAGTTCTTC; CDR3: CAWSVKGEQFF
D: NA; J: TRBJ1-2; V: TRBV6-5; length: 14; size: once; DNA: TGTGCCAGCAGTCCCAGGGGCCGTAACTATGGCTACACCTTC; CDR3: CASSPRGRNYGYTF
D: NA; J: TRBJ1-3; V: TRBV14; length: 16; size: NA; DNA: TGTGCCAGCAGCCAGGCCAGGACCCGCTCTGGAAACACCATATATTTT; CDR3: CASSQARTRSGNTIYF
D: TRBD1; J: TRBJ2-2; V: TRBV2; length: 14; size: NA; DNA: TGTGCCAGATCCGGGACAGCGAACACCGGGGAGCTGTTTTTT; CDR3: CARSGTANTGELFF
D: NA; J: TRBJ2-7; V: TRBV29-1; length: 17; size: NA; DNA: TGCAGCGTTCCTAAGACAGGCCAACACGGGGTGGGGTCCGAGCAGTACTTC; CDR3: CSVPKTGQHGVGSEQYF
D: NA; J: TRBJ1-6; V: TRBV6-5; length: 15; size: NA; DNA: TGTGCCAGCAGTTACTCCGGACAGTCTAATTCACCCCTCCACTTT; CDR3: CASSYSGQSNSPLHF
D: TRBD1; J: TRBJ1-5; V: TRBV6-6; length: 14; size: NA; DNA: TGTGCCAGCAGTGGTTCAGGGGGTAGCCAGCCCCAGCATTTT; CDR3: CASSGSGGSQPQHF
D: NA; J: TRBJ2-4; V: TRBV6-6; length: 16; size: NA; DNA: TGTGCCAGCAGTTACTCAGGACAAGCTAGCGTAGTCATTCAGTACTTC; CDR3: CASSYSGQASVVIQYF
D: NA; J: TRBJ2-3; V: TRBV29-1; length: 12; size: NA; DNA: TGCAGCGTTGCAGGAAACAGAGATACGCAGTATTTT; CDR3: CSVAGNRDTQYF
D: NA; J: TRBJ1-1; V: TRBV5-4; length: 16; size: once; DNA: TGTGCCAGCAGCTTGGCCTGGGGGGCCCCGGACACTGAAGCTTTCTTT; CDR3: CASSLAWGAPDTEAFF
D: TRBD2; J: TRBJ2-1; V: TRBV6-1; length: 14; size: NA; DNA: TGTGCCAGCAGGACTAGCGGGGGGGCAAATGAGCAGTTCTTC; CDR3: CASRTSGGANEQFF
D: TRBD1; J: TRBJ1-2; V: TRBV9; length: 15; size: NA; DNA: TGTGCCAGCAGCGTATTCTGGACAGGGACTGGGGGCTACACCTTC; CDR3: CASSVFWTGTGGYTF
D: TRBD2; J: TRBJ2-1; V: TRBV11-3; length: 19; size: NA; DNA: TGTGCCAGCAGCTTAGCTCGTCCGGGACTAGCGGGGAAACACAATGAGCAGTTCTTC; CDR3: CASSLARPGLAGKHNEQFF
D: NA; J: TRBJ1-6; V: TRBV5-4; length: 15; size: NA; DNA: TGTGCCAGCAGCGTGGGACTCCTCTATAATTCACCCCTCCACTTT; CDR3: CASSVGLLYNSPLHF
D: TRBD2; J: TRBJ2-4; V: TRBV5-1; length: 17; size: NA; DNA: TGCGCCAGCAGCTTGGGGGAGACTAGCGGGGCGCGGGACATTCAGTACTTC; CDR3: CASSLGETSGARDIQYF
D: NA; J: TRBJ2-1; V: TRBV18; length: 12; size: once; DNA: TGTGCCAGCTCACCATTGGAGTATGAGCAGTTCTTC; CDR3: CASSPLEYEQFF
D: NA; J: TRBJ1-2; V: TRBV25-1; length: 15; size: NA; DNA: TGTGCCAGCGGGGGTCTGGAGGACGCTAACTATGGCTACACCTTC; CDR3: CASGGLEDANYGYTF
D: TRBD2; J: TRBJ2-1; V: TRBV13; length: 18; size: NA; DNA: TGTGCCAGCAGCCTAGAGGTCAGGGCTAGCGGGAGAACTAATGAGCAGTTCTTC; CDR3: CASSLEVRASGRTNEQFF
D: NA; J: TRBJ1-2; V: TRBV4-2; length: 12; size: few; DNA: TGTGCCAGCAGCCAAGAGGGGGGAAGGTACACCTTC; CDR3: CASSQEGGRYTF
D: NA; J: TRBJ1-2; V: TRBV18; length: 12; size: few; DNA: TGTGCCAGCTCACCTAACAGGGATGGCTACACCTTC; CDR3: CASSPNRDGYTF
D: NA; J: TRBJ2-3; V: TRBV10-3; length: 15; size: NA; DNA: TGTGCCACAAGCACTGGACAGCACAACGCAGATACGCAGTATTTT; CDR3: CATSTGQHNADTQYF
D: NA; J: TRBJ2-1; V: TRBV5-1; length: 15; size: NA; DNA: TGCGCCAGCAGCATGATCAGGGGTGGGTACAATGAGCAGTTCTTC; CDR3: CASSMIRGGYNEQFF
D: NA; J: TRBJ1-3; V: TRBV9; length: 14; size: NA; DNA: TGTGCCAGCAGCGTAGGGGCAGTGGGAAACACCATATATTTT; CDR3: CASSVGAVGNTIYF
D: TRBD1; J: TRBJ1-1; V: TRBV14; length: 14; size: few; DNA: TGTGCCAGCAGCCGACAGGGAGGCGGGACTGAAGCTTTCTTT; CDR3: CASSRQGGGTEAFF
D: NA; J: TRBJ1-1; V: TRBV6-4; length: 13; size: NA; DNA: TGTGCCAGCAGTGCGGAGGGAAACACTGAAGCTTTCTTT; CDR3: CASSAEGNTEAFF
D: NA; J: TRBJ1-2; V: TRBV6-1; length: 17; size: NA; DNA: TGTGCCAGCAGTGAAGATAGTCTTTTTCCAAGTCCCTATGGCTACACCTTC; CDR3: CASSEDSLFPSPYGYTF
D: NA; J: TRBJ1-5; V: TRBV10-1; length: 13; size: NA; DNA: TGCGCCAGCAGCCCTTCGGGGAATCAGCCCCAGCATTTT; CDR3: CASSPSGNQPQHF
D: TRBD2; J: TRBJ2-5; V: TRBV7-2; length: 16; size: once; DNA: TGTGCCAGCAGCCCACCAAGGGCGGGGGGCCAAGAGACCCAGTACTTC; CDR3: CASSPPRAGGQETQYF
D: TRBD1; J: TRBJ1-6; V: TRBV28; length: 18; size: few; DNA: TGTGCCAGCAGTTTACTTTCCGGGGGAGCGACAGGGGTTTCACCCCTCCACTTT; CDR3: CASSLLSGGATGVSPLHF
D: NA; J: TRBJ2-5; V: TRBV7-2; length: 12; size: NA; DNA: TGTGCCAGCAGTTCAAGGGCGGAGACCCAGTACTTC; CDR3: CASSSRAETQYF
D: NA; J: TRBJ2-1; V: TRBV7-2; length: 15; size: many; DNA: TGTGCCAGCAGCTTAGTGGGACGCTTGTGGGATGAGCAGTTCTTC; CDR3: CASSLVGRLWDEQFF
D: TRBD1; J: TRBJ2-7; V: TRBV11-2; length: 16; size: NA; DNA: TGTGCCAGCAGCTTAAAGCACGGACAGGGGCCTTTGGAGCAGTACTTC; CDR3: CASSLKHGQGPLEQYF
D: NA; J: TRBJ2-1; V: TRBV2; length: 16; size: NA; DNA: TGTGCCAGCAATGCCGGGGGCGGACAAGATTACAATGAGCAGTTCTTC; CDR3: CASNAGGGQDYNEQFF
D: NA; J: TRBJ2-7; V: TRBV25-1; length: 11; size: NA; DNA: TGTGCCAGCAGGTACTCCTACGAGCAGTACTTC; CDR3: CASRYSYEQYF
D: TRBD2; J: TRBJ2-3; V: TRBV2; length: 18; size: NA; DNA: TGTGCCAGCAGTGACTTGGGGCTAGCGGGGGAAGGGACAGATACGCAGTATTTT; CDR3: CASSDLGLAGEGTDTQYF
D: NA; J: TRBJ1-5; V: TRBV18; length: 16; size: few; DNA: TGTGCCAGCTCACCACCTGGGGGATCCAGCAATCAGCCCCAGCATTTT; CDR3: CASSPPGGSSNQPQHF
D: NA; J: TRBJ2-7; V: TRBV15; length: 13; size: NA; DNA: TGTGCCACCAGCAGAGATCCGTTGGGGGAGCAGTACTTC; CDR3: CATSRDPLGEQYF
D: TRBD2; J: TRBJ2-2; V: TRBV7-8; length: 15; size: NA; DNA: TGTGCCAGCAGCTCCCGGACTAGCGGGGCCGGGGAGCTGTTTTTT; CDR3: CASSSRTSGAGELFF
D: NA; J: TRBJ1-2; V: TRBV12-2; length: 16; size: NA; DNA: TGTGCAAGTCGCTGCCTGGCTCCACGAAAGACCTATGGCTACACCTTC; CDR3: CASRCLAPRKTYGYTF
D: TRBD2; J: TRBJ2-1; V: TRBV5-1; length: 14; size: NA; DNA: TGCGCCAGCAGCCATAGCGGGGGGGTCGATGAGCAGTTCTTC; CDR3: CASSHSGGVDEQFF
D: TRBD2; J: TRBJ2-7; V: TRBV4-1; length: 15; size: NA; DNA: TGCGCCAGCAGCCAAGAAACTAGCGTAACCTACGAGCAGTACTTC; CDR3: CASSQETSVTYEQYF
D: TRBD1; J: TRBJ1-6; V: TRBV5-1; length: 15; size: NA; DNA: TGCGCCAGCAGCTTGGAGGGACAGCCTAATTCACCCCTCCACTTT; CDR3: CASSLEGQPNSPLHF
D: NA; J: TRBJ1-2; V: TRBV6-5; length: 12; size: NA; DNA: TGTGCCAGCAGTTACAAAGGGAATGGCTACACCTTC; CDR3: CASSYKGNGYTF
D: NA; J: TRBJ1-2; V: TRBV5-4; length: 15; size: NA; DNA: TGTGCCAGCAGCCGTGACCGGTTAAGTAACTATGGCTACACCTTC; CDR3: CASSRDRLSNYGYTF
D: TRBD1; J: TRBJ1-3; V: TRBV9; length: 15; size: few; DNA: TGTGCCAGCAGCGCCGGGACAGTCTCTGGAAACACCATATATTTT; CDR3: CASSAGTVSGNTIYF
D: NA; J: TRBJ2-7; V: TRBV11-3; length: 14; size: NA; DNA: TGTGCCAGCAGCTTAGGGCCCCTCGCCTACGAGCAGTACTTC; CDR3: CASSLGPLAYEQYF
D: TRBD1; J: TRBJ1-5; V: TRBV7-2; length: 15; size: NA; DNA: TGTGCCAGCAACGAAGGACAGGGCTCGTATCAGCCCCAGCATTTT; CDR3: CASNEGQGSYQPQHF
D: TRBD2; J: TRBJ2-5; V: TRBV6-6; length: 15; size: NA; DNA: TGTGCCAGCAGCTCCGGGACTAGCGGCGAAGAGACCCAGTACTTC; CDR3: CASSSGTSGEETQYF
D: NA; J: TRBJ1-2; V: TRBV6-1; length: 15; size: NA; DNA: TGTGCCAGCAGTGAAGCGTTTTCCAATAACTATGGCTACACCTTC; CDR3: CASSEAFSNNYGYTF